The 2 T cell receptor beta chains listed next were all sequenced from one sample in a study of T-cell reconstitution after alpha-beta-depleted transplantation in children. Unique molecular identifiers were used to barcode this TCRbeta library. One entry per CDR3 protein results from TCRdb running MiXCR on the PCR reads. This sample yields some 500,000 distinct CDR3 sequences, of which about 16% are seen a single time; over 3% belongs to the top ten. The source material was PBMCs from the stem cell graft donor, sampled from the stem cell graft. All receptors derive from a human donor who donated a stem cell graft to a child with acute lymphoblastic leukemia.

On this clonotype itself: One end of the junction fails to match germline, which may point to a read error. V usage is TRBV5-1 and J usage is TRBJ2-7; D is perhaps TRBD1 (5 bases). The CDR3 is 12 amino acids. In germline, CDR1 is SGHRS, CDR2 YFSETQ. Here the CDR3 DNA reads TGCGCCAGCAGCTTGGCAGGGTACGAGCATTACTTC. It is translated as CASSLAGYEHYF.

V and J are TRBV24-1 and TRBJ2-2; no firm D call. The CDR3 consists of 12 residues. Trimming removed 1 base from V and 7 bases from J, with 3 bases in between. Germline V gene data show CDR1 as KGHDR and CDR2 as SFDVKD. DNA of the CDR3: TGTGCCACCAGTGATTTCAGCGGGGAGCTGTTTTTT. This translates into CATSDFSGELFF.